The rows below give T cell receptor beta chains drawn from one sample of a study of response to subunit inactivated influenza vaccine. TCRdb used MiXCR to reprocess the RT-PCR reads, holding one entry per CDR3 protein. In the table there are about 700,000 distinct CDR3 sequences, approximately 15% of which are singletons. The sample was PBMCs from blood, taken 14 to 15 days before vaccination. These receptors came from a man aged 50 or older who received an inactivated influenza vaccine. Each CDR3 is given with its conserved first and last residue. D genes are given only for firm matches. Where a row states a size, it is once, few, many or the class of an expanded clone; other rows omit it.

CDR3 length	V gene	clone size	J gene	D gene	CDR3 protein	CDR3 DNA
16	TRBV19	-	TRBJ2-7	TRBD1	CASSMKGQYAIYEQYF	TGTGCCAGTAGTATGAAGGGACAGTACGCTATCTACGAGCAGTACTTC
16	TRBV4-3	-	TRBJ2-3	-	CASSQDWQGMGDTQYF	TGCGCCAGCAGCCAAGATTGGCAGGGGATGGGAGATACGCAGTATTTT
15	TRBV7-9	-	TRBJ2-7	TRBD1	CASSPRGQGISEQYF	TGTGCCAGCAGCCCGCGGGGACAGGGGATAAGCGAGCAGTACTTC
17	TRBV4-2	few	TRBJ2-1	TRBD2	CASSQDIAGPPYNEQFF	TGTGCCAGCAGCCAAGATATAGCGGGGCCGCCTTACAATGAGCAGTTCTTC
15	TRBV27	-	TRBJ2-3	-	CASSLLGRGGFGQYF	TGTGCCAGCAGTTTATTGGGAAGGGGTGGTTTCGGGCAGTATTTT
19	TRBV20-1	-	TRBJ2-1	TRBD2	CSARKGTSGRILPYNEQFF	TGCAGTGCTAGAAAGGGGACTAGCGGGAGGATTCTCCCCTACAATGAGCAGTTCTTC
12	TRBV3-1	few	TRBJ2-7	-	CASSQEGFEQYF	TGTGCCAGCAGCCAAGAGGGGTTCGAGCAGTACTTC
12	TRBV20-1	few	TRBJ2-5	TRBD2	CSATAGGETQYF	TGCAGTGCCACAGCGGGGGGAGAGACCCAGTACTTC
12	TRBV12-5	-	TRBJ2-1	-	CASGLESNEQFF	TGTGCTAGTGGTTTGGAGTCCAATGAGCAGTTCTTC
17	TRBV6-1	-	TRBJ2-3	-	CASSALRDPGLTDTQYF	TGTGCCAGCAGTGCACTAAGGGACCCCGGTCTCACAGATACGCAGTATTTT